What follows are 8 T cell receptor beta chains derived from one specimen sequenced in a study of PD-1 and CTLA-4 blockade in melanoma. Method: immunoSEQ multiplex PCR; TCRdb's copy keeps in-frame clones and lacks some. This table has 20,000 to 25,000 clones, about 87% appearing once. The input for sequencing was CD8+ T cells from peripheral blood, taken before anti-PD-1 treatment. These receptors were collected from a human donor with melanoma.

This clone has just a few counts. The chain carries TRBV6-2 or TRBV6-3 and TRBJ1-5, with no clear D. V dropped 2 bases and J dropped 4 bases, with 12 bases sitting between them. CDR3 length equals 15 residues. Germline V gene sequence: CDR1 MNHEY, CDR2 SVGEGT. CDR3: CASSYEYLGNQPQHF. The CDR3 DNA reads TGTGCCAGCAGTTACGAATACCTGGGAAATCAGCCCCAGCATTTT.

This chain uses TRBV30 with TRBJ1-1, with a weak D call TRBD1 (6 bases). With 6 bases removed from V and 2 bases from J, the gap between germline ends came to 13 bases. Germline V gene sequence: CDR1 GTSNPN, CDR2 SVGIG (reference sequence). The CDR3 covers 13 residues. CDR3 DNA sequence: TGTGCCTGCACCCCGGGGACAAACACTGAAGCTTTCTTT. It specifies CACTPGTNTEAFF. The full variable domain, rest sourced from reference TRBV30 and TRBJ1-1, is SQTIHQWPATLVQPVGSPLSLECTVEGTSNPNLYWYRQAAGRGLQLLFYSVGIGQISSEVPQNLSASRPQDRQFILSSKKLLLSDSGFYLCACTPGTNTEAFFGQGTRLTVV.

The gene calls are TRBV6-6 and TRBJ1-1; D is unclear. Germline V CDR1 and CDR2: MNHNY, SVGAGI (reference sequence). This CDR3 comprises 11 residues. V lost 6 bases, J lost 4 bases, and 6 bases lay in between. This chain's CDR3 is CASSHGTEAFF. The CDR3 DNA reads TGTGCCAGCAGCCACGGCACTGAAGCTTTCTTT.

The chain links TRBV28 to TRBJ2-3; 7 bases match TRBD1. The CDR3 covers 13 residues. CDR1 and CDR2 (germline): MDHEN, SYDVKM. With 5 bases clipped from V and 1 base from J, the junction kept 0 bases outside the gene matches. CDR3 coding DNA: TGTGCCAGCAGTGGGACAGGCACAGATACGCAGTATTTT. It specifies CASSGTGTDTQYF.

This clone was found a few times. The chain uses TRBV10-1 and TRBJ1-5, with D hard to call. Germline V gene data show CDR1 as WNHNN and CDR2 as SYGVQD (reference sequence). This CDR3 is 14 amino acids long. Trimming stripped 5 bases from V and 0 bases from J, with 8 bases between. CDR3 nucleotides: TGCGCCAGCAGTCAGTGTTTTAGCAATCAGCCCCAGCATTTT. This gives the protein CASSQCFSNQPQHF.

V and J are TRBV6-5 and TRBJ1-5; 9 nucleotides match TRBD1. The CDR3 runs 15 residues. J was trimmed by 6 bases and V by 2 bases; bases with no gene match: 5. CDR1 and CDR2 (germline): MNHEY, SVGAGI. CDR3 protein: CASSYSGTGSQPQHF. The CDR3 nucleotides read TGTGCCAGCAGTTACAGTGGGACAGGGTCTCAGCCCCAGCATTTT.

V usage is TRBV19 and J usage is TRBJ2-1; D is uncertain. From germline, CDR1 is LNHDA and CDR2 SQIVND (reference sequence). The CDR3 has 15 amino acids. V lost 3 bases and J lost 0, with 9 bases in between. CDR3 sequence reads: CASSMGASSYNEQFF. The DNA for the CDR3 is TGTGCCAGTAGTATGGGCGCGAGCTCCTACAATGAGCAGTTCTTC.

The genes are TRBV4-3 and TRBJ2-3, with D hard to call. CDR1 and CDR2 (germline): LGHNA, YSLEER. The V end was cut by 5 bases, the J end by 3 bases, with 21 bases between. The CDR3 sequence is 17 residues long. The DNA for the CDR3 is TGCGCCAGCAGCGCGACGGAGAGAGTTTTAGGGACAGATACGCAGTATTTT. Translation: CASSATERVLGTDTQYF.